This T cell receptor beta chain was sequenced for a study of PD-L1 blockade in urothelial cancer. Study details: When patients started atezolizumab in about 2014, it was given at 1,200 mg intravenously every 3 weeks. Timepoints chosen for blood analysis were 3 weeks (second dose) and 6 weeks after treatment start. A median blood sample held about 150,000 T cells and 80,000 or so unique TCRs.

Added to each PCR by spiking were synthetic TCR analog templates. Generated by immunoSEQ multiplex PCR, the TCRdb table keeps only in-frame clones and is missing some. The sample includes more than 85,000 clones, more than 75% of them seen just once. Time point reported: pretreatment peripheral blood. The starting material was PBMCs, obtained around atezolizumab (anti-PD-L1) treatment. The source is a man between 60 and 75 years old with urothelial cancer.

CDR3: CASSVRGPGQGVGNQPQHF. DNA of the CDR3: TGTGCCAGCAGTGTCAGGGGCCCGGGACAGGGAGTGGGCAATCAGCCCCAGCATTTT. V usage is TRBV6-1 and J usage is TRBJ1-5; the match to TRBD1 covers 9 bases. V shed 4 bases and J 2 bases; nucleotides not matched to a gene: 15. CDR1 and CDR2 from the germline V gene are MNHNS and SASEGT. The CDR3 is 19 amino acids.